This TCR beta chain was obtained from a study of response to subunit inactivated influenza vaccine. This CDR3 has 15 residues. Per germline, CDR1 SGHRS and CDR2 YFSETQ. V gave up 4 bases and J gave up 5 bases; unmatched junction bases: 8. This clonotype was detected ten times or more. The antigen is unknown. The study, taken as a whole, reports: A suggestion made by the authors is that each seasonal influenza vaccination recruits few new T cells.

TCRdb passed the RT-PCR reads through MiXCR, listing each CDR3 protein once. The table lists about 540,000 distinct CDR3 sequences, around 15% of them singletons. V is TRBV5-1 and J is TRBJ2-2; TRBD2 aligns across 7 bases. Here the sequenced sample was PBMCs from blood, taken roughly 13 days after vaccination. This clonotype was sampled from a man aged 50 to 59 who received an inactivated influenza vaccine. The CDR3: CASSPAGTKTGELFF. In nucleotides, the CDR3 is TGCGCCAGCAGCCCGGCCGGGACTAAAACCGGGGAGCTGTTTTTT.